These 2 T cell receptor beta chains were sequenced from one sample in a study of CD8+ T cells in alopecia areata. Treatment indicated: oral pan-JAK inhibitor, 5-10 mg twice daily. Sequencing relied on a cDNA template that was reverse transcribed from extracted RNA. Sequenced by immunoSEQ multiplex PCR; TCRdb stores in-frame clones only, minus some. The sample has about 160,000 clones; roughly 65% are singletons. Sequencing was performed on CD4+ T cells sorted from blood, taken at week 4, from a patient treated with tofacitinib. The receptors were sampled from a human donor with alopecia areata.

This clone has a handful of counts. The chain employs TRBV2 and TRBJ2-1, with a possible D match to TRBD1 (6 bases). CDR1 is SNHLY, CDR2 FYNNEI, per germline. This CDR3 is 13 amino acids long. The V and J ends lost 7 bases and 4 bases respectively, with 11 bases between them. The CDR3 DNA follows: TGTGCCAGCACCATGGACAGTTACAATGAGCAGTTCTTC. Translating it yields CASTMDSYNEQFF.

This rearrangement joins TRBV29-1 to TRBJ2-2, with 7 positions matching TRBD1. CDR1 SQVTM and CDR2 ANQGSEA come from the germline V gene. Losses at the gene ends were 4 bases for V and 0 bases for J; bases not matched to a gene: 5. CDR3 length equals 15 residues. In nucleotides, the CDR3 is TGCAGCGTTGTACAGGGGCAATCGAACACCGGGGAGCTGTTTTTT. Encoded protein: CSVVQGQSNTGELFF.